The rows below give T cell receptor beta chains drawn from one sample of a study of a mutant IDH1 vaccine in newly diagnosed glioma. No antigens are known for them. Clones were sequenced by immunoSEQ multiplex PCR, and TCRdb holds only the in-frame ones, with some missing. The table has tens of thousands of clones, roughly 70% seen once. The source was PBMCs, collected from a glioma patient whose treatment included an IDH1 peptide vaccine. The source of these receptors is a man in his forties with glioma. Each CDR3 is given without its conserved first and last residue. A D gene is named only where the DNA matches it firmly. Size values are once, few and many counts, or a class for expanded clones, and some rows have none.

CDR3: ASTAREINTGELF; V: TRBV5-1; J: TRBJ2-2; D: -; size: -
CDR3: ASSQDGTAEKLF; V: TRBV4-1; J: TRBJ1-4; D: TRBD1; size: -
CDR3: ASSIGEGSYT; V: TRBV19; J: TRBJ1-2; D: -; size: few
CDR3: ASSLALRGAGEKLF; V: TRBV7-9; J: TRBJ1-4; D: -; size: -
CDR3: ASSVEGGRWDGYT; V: TRBV7-9; J: TRBJ1-2; D: -; size: -
CDR3: ASSPSPNTGELF; V: TRBV7-7; J: TRBJ2-2; D: -; size: -
CDR3: ASSPANTEAF; V: TRBV27; J: TRBJ1-1; D: -; size: -
CDR3: ASSKEGSEDGGLNTEAF; V: TRBV21-1; J: TRBJ1-1; D: -; size: -
CDR3: ASSTLIMNTEAF; V: TRBV18; J: TRBJ1-1; D: -; size: few
CDR3: ASSFEAAQY; V: TRBV5-5; J: TRBJ2-5; D: -; size: -
CDR3: ASAPLAGATDTQY; V: TRBV6-1; J: TRBJ2-3; D: TRBD2; size: -
CDR3: ASSQDPRPNTGELF; V: TRBV4-1; J: TRBJ2-2; D: -; size: -